This TCR beta chain appears in the sequencing data of a study of CD8 T cells in ankylosing spondylitis (dated 2017 in TCRdb). The study in broad terms: The study profiled T cell receptor beta repertoires in healthy donors and ankylosing spondylitis patients to find disease-linked TCR variants. The full study cohort was made up of about two dozen ankylosing spondylitis patients and about a hundred healthy donors. Samples of peripheral blood were taken, and for ankylosing spondylitis patients, synovial fluid was collected as well. Study-level results and caveats: Some of the motif variants had been reported before in the synovial fluid and blood of reactive arthritis patients, a finding that suggests common disease-initiation mechanisms. Blood from ankylosing spondylitis patients appeared to be characterized by a TCR beta motif composed of 7 to 9 highly homologous amino acid variants. The disease-linked clones were reported as significantly enriched in matched synovial fluid samples from ankylosing spondylitis patients. A CD8+ phenotype was shown by the disease-linked clones, which were found at relatively low frequencies in peripheral blood.

V and J are truncated by 3 bases and 4 bases respectively, leaving an intervening sequence of 13 bases. The CDR3 has 14 amino acids, counting the end cysteine and phenylalanine. The kept DNA is CDR3 alone, 42 bases in frame from the first base. The germline V gene (reference sequence) yields MNHEY for CDR1 and SMNVEV for CDR2. Sequencing took place on an Illumina HiSeq 2500. TCR beta libraries were prepared by quantitative 5'-RACE with molecular barcodes. In the original analysis: A new computational method, built on a probabilistic model of VDJ rearrangement, was used to identify disease-linked TCR variants. TCRdb handled the public reads itself, with Q25 trimming in fastp and clone calling in MiXCR, and kept productive beta chains. Every CDR3 protein is listed once, alongside the most common genes and DNA of its rows. TCRdb, rather than the study authors, made the V and J calls. A total of around 320,000 distinct CDR3 sequences appear in this sample, less than 25% of them only once. The ten most abundant clones make up roughly 3.6% of the sample.

This clonotype was picked up a small number of times. Its cognate antigen has yet to be identified. Base qualities are not at hand, and no much larger clone is one base apart. The rearrangement combines TRBV27 with TRBJ2-7; the D gene is not confidently resolved. Sequenced material: blood, either unsorted or a sorted T cell fraction (not recorded which). This TCR was recovered from a female donor with ankylosing spondylitis or in good health (not recorded which). The DNA sequence is as follows: TGTGCCAGCAGTTTCCTCACGACCCGATACGAGCAGTACTTC. This yields the protein CASSFLTTRYEQYF.